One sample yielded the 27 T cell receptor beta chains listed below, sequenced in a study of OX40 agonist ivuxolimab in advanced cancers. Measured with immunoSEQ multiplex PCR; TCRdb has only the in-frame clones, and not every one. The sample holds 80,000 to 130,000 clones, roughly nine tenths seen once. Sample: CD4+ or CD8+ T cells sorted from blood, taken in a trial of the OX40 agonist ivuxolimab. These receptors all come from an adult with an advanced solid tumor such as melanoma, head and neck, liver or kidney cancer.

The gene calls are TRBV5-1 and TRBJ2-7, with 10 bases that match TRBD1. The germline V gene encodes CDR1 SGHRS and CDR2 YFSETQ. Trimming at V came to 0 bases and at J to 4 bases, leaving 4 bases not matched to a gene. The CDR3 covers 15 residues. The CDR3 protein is CASSLARDRGYEQYF. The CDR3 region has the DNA TGCGCCAGCAGCTTGGCCCGGGACAGGGGTTACGAGCAGTACTTC.

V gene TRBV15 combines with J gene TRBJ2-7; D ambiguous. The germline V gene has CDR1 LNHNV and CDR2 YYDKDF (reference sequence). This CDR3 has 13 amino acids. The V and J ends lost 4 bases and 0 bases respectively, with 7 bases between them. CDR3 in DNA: TGTGCCACCAGCACTGACCCCTCCTACGAGCAGTACTTC. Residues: CATSTDPSYEQYF.

The CDR3 here is CASTTQTGSFNEQFF. CDR3 bases: TGTGCCAGCACCACGCAGACAGGGTCTTTCAATGAGCAGTTCTTC. The chain has TRBV7-8 and TRBJ2-1, with 7 bases lining up with TRBD1. V shed 7 bases and J 6 bases; nucleotides not matched to a gene: 12. Germline assignment: CDR1 SGHVS and CDR2 FQNEAQ. There are 15 residues in the CDR3.

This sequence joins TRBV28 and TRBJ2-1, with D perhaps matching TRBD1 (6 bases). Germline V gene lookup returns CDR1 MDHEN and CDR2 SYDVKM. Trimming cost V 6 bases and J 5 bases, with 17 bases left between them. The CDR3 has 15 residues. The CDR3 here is CASRTTGHVDNEQFF. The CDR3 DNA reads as TGTGCCAGCAGAACCACAGGGCACGTTGACAATGAGCAGTTCTTC.

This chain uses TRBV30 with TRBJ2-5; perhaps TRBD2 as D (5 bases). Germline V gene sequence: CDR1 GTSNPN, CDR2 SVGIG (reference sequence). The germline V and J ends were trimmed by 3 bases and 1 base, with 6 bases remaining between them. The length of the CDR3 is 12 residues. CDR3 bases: TGTGCCTGGAGGGGGAGCCAAGAGACCCAGTACTTC. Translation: CAWRGSQETQYF.

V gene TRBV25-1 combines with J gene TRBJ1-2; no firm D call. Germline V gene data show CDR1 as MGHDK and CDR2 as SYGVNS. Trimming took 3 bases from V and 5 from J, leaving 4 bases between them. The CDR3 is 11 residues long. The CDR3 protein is CASSDGYGYTF. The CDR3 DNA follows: TGTGCCAGCAGTGACGGGTATGGCTACACCTTC.

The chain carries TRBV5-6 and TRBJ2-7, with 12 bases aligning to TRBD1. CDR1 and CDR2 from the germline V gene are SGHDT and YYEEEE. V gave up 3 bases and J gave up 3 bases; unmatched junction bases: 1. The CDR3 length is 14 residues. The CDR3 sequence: CASSWDRGRYEQYF. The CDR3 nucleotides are TGTGCCAGCAGCTGGGACAGGGGGCGCTACGAGCAGTACTTC.

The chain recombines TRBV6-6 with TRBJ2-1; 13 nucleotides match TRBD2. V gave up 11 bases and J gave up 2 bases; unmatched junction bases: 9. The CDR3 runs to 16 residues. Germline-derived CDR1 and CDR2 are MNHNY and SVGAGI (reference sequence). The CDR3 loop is CAAGLAGSSAYNEQFF. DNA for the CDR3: TGTGCCGCGGGACTAGCGGGAAGTTCAGCCTACAATGAGCAGTTCTTC.

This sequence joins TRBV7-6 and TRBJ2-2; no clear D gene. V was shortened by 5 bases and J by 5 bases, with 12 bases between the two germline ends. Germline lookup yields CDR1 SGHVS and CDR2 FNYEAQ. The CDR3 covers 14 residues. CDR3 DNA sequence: TGTGCCAGCAGCCCGTCCCGTTCTACCGGGGAGCTGTTTTTT. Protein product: CASSPSRSTGELFF.

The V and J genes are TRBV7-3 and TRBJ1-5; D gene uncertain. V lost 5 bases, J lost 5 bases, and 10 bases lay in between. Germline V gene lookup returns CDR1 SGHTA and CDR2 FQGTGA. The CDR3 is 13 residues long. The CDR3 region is CASSKGRDQPQHF. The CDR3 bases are TGTGCCAGCAGCAAAGGCAGAGATCAGCCCCAGCATTTT.

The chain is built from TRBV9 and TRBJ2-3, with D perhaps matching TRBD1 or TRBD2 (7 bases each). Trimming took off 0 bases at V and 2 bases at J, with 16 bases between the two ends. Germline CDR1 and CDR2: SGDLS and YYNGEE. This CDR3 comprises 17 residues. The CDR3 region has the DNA TGTGCCAGCAGCGTAGCAGGGGGGGCCACCCCCACAGATACGCAGTATTTT. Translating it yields CASSVAGGATPTDTQYF.

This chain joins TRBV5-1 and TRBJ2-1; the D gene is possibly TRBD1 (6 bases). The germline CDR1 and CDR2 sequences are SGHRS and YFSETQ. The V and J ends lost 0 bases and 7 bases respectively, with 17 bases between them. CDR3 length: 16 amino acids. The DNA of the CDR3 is TGCGCCAGCAGCTTGGCAGGGGTGGGAAACGATAATGAGCAGTTCTTC. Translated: CASSLAGVGNDNEQFF.

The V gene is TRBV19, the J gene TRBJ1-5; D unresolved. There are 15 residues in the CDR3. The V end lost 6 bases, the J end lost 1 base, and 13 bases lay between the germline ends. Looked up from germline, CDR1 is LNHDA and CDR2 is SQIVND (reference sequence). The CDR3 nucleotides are TGTGCCAGTAGGCAACGGGGTATCAGCAATCAGCCCCAGCATTTT. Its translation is CASRQRGISNQPQHF.

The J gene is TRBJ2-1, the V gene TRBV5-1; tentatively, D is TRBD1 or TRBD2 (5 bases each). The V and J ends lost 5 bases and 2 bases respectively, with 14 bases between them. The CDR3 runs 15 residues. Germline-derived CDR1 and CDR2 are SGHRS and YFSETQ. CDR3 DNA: TGCGCCAGCAGTCAGGGACGCGCGACCTACAATGAGCAGTTCTTC. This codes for CASSQGRATYNEQFF.

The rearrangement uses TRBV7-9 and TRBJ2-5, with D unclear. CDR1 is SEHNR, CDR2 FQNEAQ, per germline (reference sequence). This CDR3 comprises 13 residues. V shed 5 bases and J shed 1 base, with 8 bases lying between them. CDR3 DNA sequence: TGTGCCAGCAGCCCAGGATCCCAAGAGACCCAGTACTTC. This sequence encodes CASSPGSQETQYF. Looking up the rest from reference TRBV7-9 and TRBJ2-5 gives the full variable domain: DTGVSQNPRHKITKRGQNVTFRCDPISEHNRLYWYRQTLGQGPEFLTYFQNEAQLEKSRLLSDRFSAERPKGSFSTLEIQRTEQGDSAMYLCASSPGSQETQYFGPGTRLLVL.

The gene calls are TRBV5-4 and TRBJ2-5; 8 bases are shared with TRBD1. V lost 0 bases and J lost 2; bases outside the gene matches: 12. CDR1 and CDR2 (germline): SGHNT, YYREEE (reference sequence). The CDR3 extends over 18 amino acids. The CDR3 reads CASSLGLGRGPSQETQYF. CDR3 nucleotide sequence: TGTGCCAGCAGCTTGGGGCTGGGCAGGGGGCCGTCTCAAGAGACCCAGTACTTC.

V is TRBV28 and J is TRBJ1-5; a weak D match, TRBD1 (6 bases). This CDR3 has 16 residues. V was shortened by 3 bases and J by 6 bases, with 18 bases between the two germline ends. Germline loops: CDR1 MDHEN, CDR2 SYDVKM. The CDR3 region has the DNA TGTGCCAGCAGTTTTTCCCAGGGGTATCTTCGTCAGCCCCAGCATTTT. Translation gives CASSFSQGYLRQPQHF. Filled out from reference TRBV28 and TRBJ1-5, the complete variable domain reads DVKVTQSSRYLVKRTGEKVFLECVQDMDHENMFWYRQDPGLGLRLIYFSYDVKMKEKGDIPEGYSVSREKKERFSLILESASTNQTSMYLCASSFSQGYLRQPQHFGDGTRLSIL.

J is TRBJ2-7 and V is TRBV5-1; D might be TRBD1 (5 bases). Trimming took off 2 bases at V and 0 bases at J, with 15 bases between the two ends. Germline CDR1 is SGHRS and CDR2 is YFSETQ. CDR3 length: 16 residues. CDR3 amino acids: CASSLADSLSSYEQYF. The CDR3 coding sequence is TGCGCCAGCAGCTTAGCCGACAGTCTGAGCTCCTACGAGCAGTACTTC.

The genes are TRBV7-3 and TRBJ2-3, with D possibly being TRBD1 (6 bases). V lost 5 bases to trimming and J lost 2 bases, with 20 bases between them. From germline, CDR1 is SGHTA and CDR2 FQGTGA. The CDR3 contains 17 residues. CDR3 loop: CASSLRGARGYTDTQYF. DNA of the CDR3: TGTGCCAGCAGCCTTCGAGGAGCAAGGGGGTACACAGATACGCAGTATTTT.

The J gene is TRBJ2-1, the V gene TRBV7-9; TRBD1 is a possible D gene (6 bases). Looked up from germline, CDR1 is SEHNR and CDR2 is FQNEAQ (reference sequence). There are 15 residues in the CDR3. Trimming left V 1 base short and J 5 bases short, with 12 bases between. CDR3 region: CASSLVLDSHNEQFF. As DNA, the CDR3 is TGTGCCAGCAGCTTAGTCCTGGACAGCCACAATGAGCAGTTCTTC. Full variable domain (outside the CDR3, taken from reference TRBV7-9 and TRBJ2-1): DTGVSQNPRHKITKRGQNVTFRCDPISEHNRLYWYRQTLGQGPEFLTYFQNEAQLEKSRLLSDRFSAERPKGSFSTLEIQRTEQGDSAMYLCASSLVLDSHNEQFFGPGTRLTVL.

In nucleotides, the CDR3 is TGTGCCAGCAGTTACAGCCTAAGCTCCTACGAGCAGTACTTC. Protein: CASSYSLSSYEQYF. The V call is TRBV6-5, the J call TRBJ2-7; D gene ambiguous. Germline V gene sequence: CDR1 MNHEY, CDR2 SVGAGI. The V gene lost 2 bases and the J gene lost 0 bases, with 8 bases spanning the gap. The CDR3 runs 14 residues.

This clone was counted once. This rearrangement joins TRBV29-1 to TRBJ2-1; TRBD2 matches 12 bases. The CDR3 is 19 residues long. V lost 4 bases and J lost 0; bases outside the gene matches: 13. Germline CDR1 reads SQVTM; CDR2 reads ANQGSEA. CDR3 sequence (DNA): TGCAGCGTTGCCCTTTTGACTAGCGGGAGCACTTTCTCCTACAATGAGCAGTTCTTC. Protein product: CSVALLTSGSTFSYNEQFF.

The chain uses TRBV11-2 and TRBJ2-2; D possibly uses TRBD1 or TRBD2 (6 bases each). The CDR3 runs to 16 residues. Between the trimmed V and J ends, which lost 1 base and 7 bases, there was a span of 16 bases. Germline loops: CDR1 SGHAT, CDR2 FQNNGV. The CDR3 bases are TGTGCCAGCAGCTTAGTATTCACGGGGGCAGGCGGGGAGCTGTTTTTT. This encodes CASSLVFTGAGGELFF.

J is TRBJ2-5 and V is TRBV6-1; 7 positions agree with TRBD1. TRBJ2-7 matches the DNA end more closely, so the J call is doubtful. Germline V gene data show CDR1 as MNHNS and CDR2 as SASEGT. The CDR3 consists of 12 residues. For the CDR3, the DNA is TGTGCCAGCAGTAAGACAGGGTACGAGCAGTACTTC. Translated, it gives CASSKTGYEQYF.

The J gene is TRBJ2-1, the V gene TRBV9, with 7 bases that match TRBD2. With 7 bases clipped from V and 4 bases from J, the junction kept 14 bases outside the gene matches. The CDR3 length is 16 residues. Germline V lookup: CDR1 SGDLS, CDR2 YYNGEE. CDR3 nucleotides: TGTGCCAGCGGCAGTGCGGGAGCGGGAATATACAATGAGCAGTTCTTC. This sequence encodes CASGSAGAGIYNEQFF. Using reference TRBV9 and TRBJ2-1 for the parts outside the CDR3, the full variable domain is DSGVTQTPKHLITATGQRVTLRCSPRSGDLSVYWYQQSLDQGLQFLIQYYNGEERAKGNILERFSAQQFPDLHSELNLSSLELGDSALYFCASGSAGAGIYNEQFFGPGTRLTVL.

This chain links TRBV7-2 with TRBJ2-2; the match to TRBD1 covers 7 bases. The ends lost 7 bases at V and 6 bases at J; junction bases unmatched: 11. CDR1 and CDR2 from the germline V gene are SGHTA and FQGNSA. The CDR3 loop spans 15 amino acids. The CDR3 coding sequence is TGTGCCAGCACCTCTTTCGACAGGGCGGCCGGGGAGCTGTTTTTT. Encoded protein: CASTSFDRAAGELFF.

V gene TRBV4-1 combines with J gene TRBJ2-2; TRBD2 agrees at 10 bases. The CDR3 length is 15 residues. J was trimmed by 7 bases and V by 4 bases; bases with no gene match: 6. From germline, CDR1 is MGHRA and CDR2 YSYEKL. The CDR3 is CASSPLAGAVGELFF. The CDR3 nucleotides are TGCGCCAGCAGCCCTCTAGCGGGAGCGGTCGGGGAGCTGTTTTTT.